The text below deals with one TCR beta chain. The antigen is unknown. The CDR3 is made up of 14 amino acids. The germline V gene encodes CDR1 GTSNPN and CDR2 SVGIG (reference sequence). Trimming pared 1 base from V and 6 bases from J, leaving 13 bases between. These data are taken from a study of T cell responses to AZD1222 COVID-19 vaccine. General study points: Without day 14 samples, only post-peak T cell repertoires were studied. Nearly half of unique spike-specific TCRs reportedly avoided B.1.351 and B.1.1.7 mutated regions. The study found Spike-specific TCR breadth and depth rose after two AZD1222 doses. Donor demographics were predominantly white British with a female majority; clonal diversity may be underestimated.

Libraries were prepared by immunoSEQ multiplex PCR; TCRdb keeps only in-frame clonotypes and omits some of them. The data show 110,000 to 150,000 clones, with around 85% seen just once and about 8% held by the top ten. This TCR came from an adult in good health. Here the sequenced sample was peripheral blood, taken on day 0 of AZD1222 vaccination. V usage is TRBV30 and J usage is TRBJ1-5; D perhaps matches TRBD1 (6 bases). CDR3 DNA: TGTGCCTGGAGTGGGGGCGGGGGGGCTCAGCCCCAGCATTTT. Protein sequence: CAWSGGGGAQPQHF.